This passage covers 20 T cell receptor beta chains from one sample sequenced in a study of cytomegalovirus exposure and HLA in healthy donors. The PCR contained 60 Vbeta and 13 Jbeta primers. TCRdb's table, derived via immunoSEQ multiplex PCR, lists solely in-frame clones and lacks some. Of 95,000 to 150,000 clones in the sample, roughly 76% were seen once. Sequencing was done on a sample of PBMCs. The source is a man aged 30 to 39 in good health and CMV-seronegative.

V gene TRBV4-2 combines with J gene TRBJ1-6, with 7 nucleotides matching TRBD1. The CDR3 consists of 15 residues. CDR1 and CDR2 (germline): LGHNA, YNFKEQ. The V segment lost 0 bases and the J segment 8 bases; nucleotides outside the gene matches: 4. The CDR3 DNA reads TGTGCCAGCAGCCAAGAGACAGGGATGGATTCACCCCTCCACTTT. Its protein product is CASSQETGMDSPLHF.

This chain joins TRBV19 and TRBJ1-2; no firm D call. CDR3 length: 13 residues. Per the germline V gene, CDR1 is LNHDA and CDR2 is SQIVND (reference sequence). V was cut by 3 bases and J by 7 bases, with 12 bases left in between. CDR3 DNA sequence: TGTGCCAGTAGTATTGAAGGATGGAGTGGCTACACCTTC. Protein sequence: CASSIEGWSGYTF.

The CDR3 loop is CASRNRGGSPLHF. The CDR3 nucleotides are TGTGCCAGCAGAAACAGGGGTGGTTCACCCCTCCACTTT. The V and J genes are TRBV19 and TRBJ1-6; 7 nucleotides align to TRBD1. The V and J ends lost 9 bases and 9 bases, in that order; junction bases with no gene match: 8. This CDR3 region has 13 residues. Looked up from germline, CDR1 is LNHDA and CDR2 is SQIVND (reference sequence).

In its sample, this clone was seen a few times. Mismatch with germline at one junction end may stem from a read error. The DNA for the CDR3 is TGTGCCAGCAGCCCGCTGCGGCGTCTAGCCAAAAACAGTCAGTACTTC. It codes for CASSPLRRLAKNSQYF. This sequence joins TRBV11-2 and TRBJ2-4; the D gene is possibly TRBD2 (5 bases). The CDR3 is made up of 16 amino acids. Germline V gene sequence: CDR1 SGHAT, CDR2 FQNNGV.

The count of this clone is one. This chain connects TRBV15 to TRBJ2-3; 8 bases match TRBD2. The CDR3 is made up of 14 amino acids. Trimming at V came to 8 bases and at J to 4 bases, leaving 8 bases not matched to a gene. Germline V gene data show CDR1 as LNHNV and CDR2 as YYDKDF (reference sequence). Here the CDR3 reads CATWPGGAADTQYF. CDR3 DNA sequence: TGTGCCACCTGGCCCGGGGGGGCTGCAGATACGCAGTATTTT.

This chain joins TRBV7-2 and TRBJ2-1, with D possibly matching TRBD2 (7 bases). This CDR3 comprises 15 residues. The ends were cut back, 1 base at V and 2 bases at J, with 9 bases in the middle. The germline V gene encodes CDR1 SGHTA and CDR2 FQGNSA. DNA for the CDR3: TGTGCCAGCAGCTTAGGCGGGGGCACCTACAATGAGCAGTTCTTC. Amino acid sequence: CASSLGGGTYNEQFF.

J is TRBJ2-5 and V is TRBV4-1; maybe TRBD1 (5 bases). The CDR3 spans 15 residues. V gave up 2 bases and J gave up 5 bases, with 15 bases separating them. From germline, CDR1 is MGHRA and CDR2 YSYEKL. The CDR3 DNA sequence: TGCGCCAGCAGCCAAATTTTAGGGGATACGGAGACCCAGTACTTC. It codes for CASSQILGDTETQYF.

This clone was seen a handful of times. The CDR3 DNA sequence: TGTGCCACCAGCAGAGAAGGGACAGGGAGCGCTTTCTTT. Translating it yields CATSREGTGSAFF. The J gene is TRBJ1-1, the V gene TRBV15; 9 nucleotides agree with TRBD1. J gave up 11 bases and V 0 bases, and 4 bases lay outside the gene matches. CDR3 length: 13 residues. The germline CDR1 and CDR2 sequences are LNHNV and YYDKDF (reference sequence).

The rearrangement uses TRBV15 and TRBJ1-1; 7 bases line up with TRBD1. This CDR3 is 13 amino acids long. The V and J ends lost 5 bases and 10 bases, in that order; junction bases with no gene match: 10. Per germline, CDR1 LNHNV and CDR2 YYDKDF (reference sequence). CDR3: CATSSTGKIGAFF. In DNA form, the CDR3 reads TGTGCCACCAGCTCGACAGGGAAGATCGGAGCTTTCTTT.

The chain employs TRBV27 and TRBJ2-1; no firm D call. V lost 6 bases and J lost 4, with 16 bases in between. Germline CDR1 MNHEY, CDR2 SMNVEV (reference sequence). The CDR3 totals 15 residues. This CDR3 reads CASSKGRVQYNEQFF. The DNA for the CDR3 is TGTGCCAGCAGCAAAGGCCGGGTCCAATACAATGAGCAGTTCTTC.

The CDR3 sequence is CASSVATGSEKLFF. CDR3 coding DNA: TGTGCCAGCAGCGTAGCTACCGGTTCTGAAAAACTGTTTTTT. The rearrangement uses TRBV9 and TRBJ1-4; D gene unclear. CDR1 is SGDLS, CDR2 YYNGEE, per germline. The ends were cut back, 0 bases at V and 7 bases at J, with 10 bases in the middle. The CDR3 consists of 14 residues.

This CDR3 is CASSSWTSGGLQETQYF. The CDR3 DNA reads as TGTGCCAGCAGCTCCTGGACTAGCGGGGGACTTCAAGAGACCCAGTACTTC. The chain couples TRBV11-2 to TRBJ2-5; TRBD2 agrees at 13 bases. Germline-derived CDR1 and CDR2 are SGHAT and FQNNGV. There are 17 residues in the CDR3. V gave up 4 bases and J gave up 2 bases; unmatched junction bases: 7.

This clone was seen a few times. This chain links TRBV5-1 with TRBJ1-5, with D possibly TRBD1 on 6 matching bases. From germline, CDR1 is SGHRS and CDR2 YFSETQ. Trimming removed 0 bases from V and 3 bases from J, with 10 bases in between. CDR3 length equals 15 residues. CDR3 nucleotides: TGCGCCAGCAGCTTGGCTGGACAGCCCAATCAGCCCCAGCATTTT. Protein sequence: CASSLAGQPNQPQHF.

The chain employs TRBV2 and TRBJ2-7; possible D gene TRBD1, 5 bases. This CDR3 has 16 amino acids. V dropped 3 bases and J dropped 3 bases, with 18 bases sitting between them. CDR1 SNHLY and CDR2 FYNNEI come from the germline V gene. The CDR3: CASSDITWQGYYEQYF. The CDR3 nucleotides are TGTGCCAGCAGTGATATAACTTGGCAGGGCTACTACGAGCAGTACTTC.

This chain joins TRBV5-1 and TRBJ2-3; D perhaps matches TRBD1 (6 bases). Germline V gene sequence: CDR1 SGHRS, CDR2 YFSETQ. This CDR3 is 15 amino acids long. Trimming shortened V by 0 bases and J by 0 bases, and 8 bases separated the two germline ends. The CDR3 loop reads CASSLARGSTDTQYF. CDR3 DNA sequence: TGCGCCAGCAGCTTGGCAAGGGGGAGCACAGATACGCAGTATTTT. The whole variable domain, filled in from reference TRBV5-1 and TRBJ2-3, reads KAGVTQTPRYLIKTRGQQVTLSCSPISGHRSVSWYQQTPGQGLQFLFEYFSETQRNKGNFPGRFSGRQFSNSRSEMNVSTLELGDSALYLCASSLARGSTDTQYFGPGTRLTVL.

The chain joins TRBV7-2 to TRBJ2-3; TRBD1 aligns across 8 bases. Germline V gives CDR1 SGHTA, CDR2 FQGNSA. CDR3 length: 15 residues. Germline trimming cut 4 bases from V and 1 base from J; bases unmatched to any gene: 4. The CDR3 is CASSSQGAGTDTQYF. DNA for the CDR3: TGTGCCAGCAGCTCTCAGGGGGCTGGCACAGATACGCAGTATTTT. The full variable domain, with the rest looked up from reference TRBV7-2 and TRBJ2-3, is GAGVSQSPSNKVTEKGKDVELRCDPISGHTALYWYRQSLGQGLEFLIYFQGNSAPDKSGLPSDRFSAERTGGSVSTLTIQRTQQEDSAVYLCASSSQGAGTDTQYFGPGTRLTVL.

V usage is TRBV5-1 and J usage is TRBJ2-3, with 9 bases identical to TRBD1. The CDR3 is 16 residues long. Losses at the gene ends were 4 bases for V and 3 bases for J; bases not matched to a gene: 9. Germline V gene sequence: CDR1 SGHRS, CDR2 YFSETQ. CDR3 DNA: TGCGCCAGCAGCCGAGCCGGGACAGGGCCGACAGATACGCAGTATTTT. This codes for CASSRAGTGPTDTQYF. Full variable domain (missing parts from reference TRBV5-1 and TRBJ2-3): KAGVTQTPRYLIKTRGQQVTLSCSPISGHRSVSWYQQTPGQGLQFLFEYFSETQRNKGNFPGRFSGRQFSNSRSEMNVSTLELGDSALYLCASSRAGTGPTDTQYFGPGTRLTVL.

The V call is TRBV6-4, the J call TRBJ2-5; possibly TRBD2 for D (6 bases). The V gene lost 5 bases and the J gene lost 5 bases, with 12 bases spanning the gap. The CDR3 is 13 residues long. Germline CDR1 MRHNA, CDR2 SNTAGT. CDR3 bases: TGTGCCAGCAGTCGAGAGGAGGGGGAGACCCAGTACTTC. This sequence encodes CASSREEGETQYF.

This clone was found a few times. CDR3 region: CATSRKTGTGADTQYF. CDR3 DNA: TGTGCCACCAGCAGAAAAACCGGGACAGGGGCAGATACGCAGTATTTT. The gene calls are TRBV15 and TRBJ2-3; 10 bases are a match to TRBD1. Trimming took 2 bases from V and 4 from J; bases not matched to a gene: 6. Germline CDR1 and CDR2: LNHNV and YYDKDF (reference sequence). CDR3 length equals 16 residues. Supplemented by reference TRBV15 and TRBJ2-3, the full variable domain reads DAMVIQNPRYQVTQFGKPVTLSCSQTLNHNVMYWYQQKSSQAPKLLFHYYDKDFNNEADTPDNFQSRRPNTSFCFLDIRSPGLGDTAMYLCATSRKTGTGADTQYFGPGTRLTVL.

In DNA, the CDR3 is TGTGCCAGCAAAAAACTTAATTCACCCCTCCACTTT. Protein: CASKKLNSPLHF. The rearrangement links TRBV28 to TRBJ1-6; D gene uncertain. V lost 7 bases to trimming and J lost 6 bases, with 7 bases between them. Germline V CDR1 and CDR2: MDHEN, SYDVKM. The CDR3 extends over 12 amino acids.